The 25 T cell receptor beta chains listed next were all sequenced from one sample in a study of blood T cell repertoires in COVID-19. The protocol was immunoSEQ multiplex PCR, while the TCRdb copy is restricted to in-frame clones and leaves out a portion. The repertoire holds 250,000 or so clones, with roughly 88% as singletons. The source material was peripheral blood. The receptors were sampled from a woman younger than 45 with COVID-19, enrolled during active disease.

V is TRBV29-1 and J is TRBJ1-1, with 9 bases that match TRBD1. Germline V gives CDR1 SQVTM, CDR2 ANQGSEA. The junction had 8 bases not matched to a gene; V was cut back by 6 bases and J by 6 bases. The CDR3 has 13 amino acids. CDR3 in DNA: TGCAGCGTAGCAACCGGGACAGGGCCTGAAGCTTTCTTT. This gives the protein CSVATGTGPEAFF.

The rearrangement uses TRBV30 and TRBJ1-1; D might be TRBD1 (5 bases). This CDR3 has 14 amino acids. Looked up from germline, CDR1 is GTSNPN and CDR2 is SVGIG (reference sequence). The V end was cut by 3 bases, the J end by 6 bases, with 17 bases between. The CDR3 DNA is TGTGCCTGGAGCCCCGATGGGGCTGGGGCTGAAGCTTTCTTT. It specifies CAWSPDGAGAEAFF.

The chain couples TRBV11-2 to TRBJ2-1, with TRBD2 identical over 9 bases. Trimming took 0 bases from V and 6 from J; bases not matched to a gene: 9. Germline V CDR1 and CDR2: SGHAT, FQNNGV. This CDR3 has 17 amino acids. CDR3 residues: CASSLDLRTSVINEQFF. The CDR3 coding sequence is TGTGCCAGCAGCTTAGATCTGCGGACTAGCGTGATCAATGAGCAGTTCTTC. Full variable domain (remainder filled in from reference TRBV11-2 and TRBJ2-1): EAGVAQSPRYKIIEKRQSVAFWCNPISGHATLYWYQQILGQGPKLLIQFQNNGVVDDSQLPKDRFSAERLKGVDSTLKIQPAKLEDSAVYLCASSLDLRTSVINEQFFGPGTRLTVL.

The chain links TRBV6-2 or TRBV6-3 to TRBJ2-1, with 7 nucleotides matching TRBD2. CDR3 length: 12 amino acids. CDR1 is MNHEY, CDR2 SVGEGT, per germline. The V segment lost 0 bases and the J segment 16 bases; nucleotides outside the gene matches: 6. CDR3 coding DNA: TGTGCCAGCAGTTACTCGCGCGGGAGAGGCTTCTTC. It specifies CASSYSRGRGFF.

This clone appeared a single time. The chain couples TRBV27 to TRBJ2-7, with a tentative D call TRBD1 (5 bases). Germline V gene data show CDR1 as MNHEY and CDR2 as SMNVEV (reference sequence). The CDR3 length is 15 residues. Trimming stripped 6 bases from V and 3 bases from J, with 18 bases between. The CDR3 DNA reads as TGTGCCAGCAGCCGTAAAGGGGTTTCGGACTACGAGCAGTACTTC. Translating gives CASSRKGVSDYEQYF.

The chain is built from TRBV11-2 and TRBJ1-2; no clear D. With 5 bases removed from V and 4 bases from J, the gap between germline ends came to 8 bases. Germline V CDR1 and CDR2: SGHAT, FQNNGV. This CDR3 contains 12 residues. The chain's CDR3 is CASSPGIYGYTF. CDR3 in DNA: TGTGCCAGCAGCCCGGGAATCTATGGCTACACCTTC. The full variable domain, completed using reference TRBV11-2 and TRBJ1-2, is EAGVAQSPRYKIIEKRQSVAFWCNPISGHATLYWYQQILGQGPKLLIQFQNNGVVDDSQLPKDRFSAERLKGVDSTLKIQPAKLEDSAVYLCASSPGIYGYTFGSGTRLTVV.

This clone was seen only a few times. The V call is TRBV5-1, the J call TRBJ2-1; TRBD1 aligns across 9 bases. The ends lost 5 bases at V and 7 bases at J; junction bases unmatched: 7. The CDR3 is 14 amino acids. CDR1 and CDR2 (germline): SGHRS, YFSETQ. The CDR3 DNA reads TGCGCCAGCAGGGTACAGGGGGCTGAAAATGAGCAGTTCTTC. Translating gives CASRVQGAENEQFF.

This clone showed up just a few times. CDR3 region: CASSHQPLRSGLNSYNEQFF. In DNA form, the CDR3 reads TGCGCCAGCAGCCATCAACCCTTGCGGTCGGGACTCAACTCCTACAATGAGCAGTTCTTC. The chain has TRBV4-1 and TRBJ2-1, with TRBD2 as a possible D gene (6 bases). Germline CDR1 MGHRA, CDR2 YSYEKL. Trimming took off 3 bases at V and 0 bases at J, with 24 bases between the two ends. The CDR3 loop spans 20 amino acids.

The rearrangement links TRBV7-2 to TRBJ2-2; 10 bases line up with TRBD2. The ends lost 6 bases at V and 1 base at J; junction bases unmatched: 2. Germline CDR1 reads SGHTA; CDR2 reads FQGNSA. The CDR3 consists of 15 residues. This CDR3 reads CASRRLAGNTGELFF. CDR3 DNA: TGTGCCAGCAGGCGACTAGCGGGGAACACCGGGGAGCTGTTTTTT.

This clone was seen repeatedly, ten times or more. The V call is TRBV5-4, the J call TRBJ2-3, with D possibly being TRBD2 (7 bases). Deletions cut 0 bases from V and 5 bases from J, with 16 bases between. This CDR3 has 16 amino acids. Germline V gene lookup returns CDR1 SGHNT and CDR2 YYREEE (reference sequence). CDR3 DNA sequence: TGTGCCAGCAGCTTGGCGGTCTGGGGGGGCGGAGATACGCAGTATTTT. This gives the protein CASSLAVWGGGDTQYF.

The V and J genes are TRBV10-2 and TRBJ2-1; TRBD1 is a possible D gene (5 bases). Germline CDR1 is WSHSY and CDR2 is SAAADI. Trimming removed 4 bases from V and 4 bases from J, with 11 bases in between. This CDR3 has 14 residues. This CDR3 is CASSGDRRYNEQFF. DNA for the CDR3: TGCGCCAGCAGTGGCGACAGAAGATACAATGAGCAGTTCTTC.

J is TRBJ2-1 and V is TRBV5-1; TRBD2 matches at 10 bases. Per the germline V gene, CDR1 is SGHRS and CDR2 is YFSETQ. CDR3 length equals 16 residues. The ends lost 4 bases at V and 2 bases at J; junction bases unmatched: 6. The CDR3 is CASSDISGRTYNEQFF. The CDR3 nucleotides read TGCGCCAGCAGCGACATTAGCGGGAGGACCTACAATGAGCAGTTCTTC.

This chain links TRBV19 with TRBJ2-1, with 12 positions matching TRBD1. The germline gives CDR1 LNHDA, CDR2 SQIVND (reference sequence). V was pared by 6 bases and J by 0 bases, with 3 bases of the junction left unmatched. The CDR3 runs to 16 residues. Here the CDR3 reads CASSTGQGASYNEQFF. The DNA of the CDR3 is TGTGCCAGTAGCACGGGACAGGGGGCCTCCTACAATGAGCAGTTCTTC.

The chain couples TRBV7-9 to TRBJ1-1, with 10 bases lining up with TRBD1. With V trimmed by 5 bases and J by 3 bases, 3 bases remained unmatched. CDR1 SEHNR and CDR2 FQNEAQ come from the germline V gene (reference sequence). The CDR3 is 14 amino acids. In nucleotides, the CDR3 is TGTGCCAGCAGCATGGGACAGGGGTACACTGAAGCTTTCTTT. Translated: CASSMGQGYTEAFF. The variable domain in full, with the rest retrieved from reference TRBV7-9 and TRBJ1-1, is DTGVSQNPRHKITKRGQNVTFRCDPISEHNRLYWYRQTLGQGPEFLTYFQNEAQLEKSRLLSDRFSAERPKGSFSTLEIQRTEQGDSAMYLCASSMGQGYTEAFFGQGTRLTVV.

A single count supports this clone. The rearrangement joins TRBV19 to TRBJ1-2, with D possibly matching TRBD1 (5 bases). CDR3 size: 14 residues. Germline CDR1 is LNHDA and CDR2 is SQIVND (reference sequence). V was clipped by 5 bases and J by 6 bases, with 16 bases between them. The CDR3 sequence: CASSPRDFAHGYTF. CDR3 nucleotides: TGTGCCAGTAGTCCCCGGGACTTCGCCCATGGCTACACCTTC.

The genes are TRBV24-1 and TRBJ1-6; 8 positions match TRBD1. Per germline, CDR1 KGHDR and CDR2 SFDVKD. The J segment lost 9 bases and the V segment lost 7 bases, leaving 7 bases of the junction unmatched. The CDR3 loop spans 14 amino acids. CDR3 nucleotides: TGTGCCACCAGGTCGGACAGGGAGGTTTCACCCCTCCACTTT. Its translation is CATRSDREVSPLHF.

The chain employs TRBV11-2 and TRBJ2-2, with 8 bases aligning to TRBD2. The CDR3 runs 19 residues. The germline CDR1 and CDR2 sequences are SGHAT and FQNNGV. J gave up 7 bases and V 5 bases, and 21 bases lay outside the gene matches. The CDR3 DNA follows: TGTGCCAGCAGCCCGGCGGTCGGCGGGGGGTCATACCGTTACGGGGAGCTGTTTTTT. Amino acids: CASSPAVGGGSYRYGELFF.

This chain links TRBV5-8 with TRBJ1-6, with D maybe TRBD1 (5 bases). This CDR3 comprises 16 residues. Germline V gene lookup returns CDR1 SGHTS and CDR2 YDEGEE. V dropped 0 bases and J dropped 12 bases, with 19 bases sitting between them. CDR3: CASSLVGAYRIGPLHF. Written as DNA, the CDR3 is TGTGCCAGCAGCTTGGTAGGGGCCTACCGGATCGGACCCCTCCACTTT.

The V gene is TRBV11-2, the J gene TRBJ2-7; 7 bases are a match to TRBD1. This CDR3 contains 15 residues. V gave up 2 bases and J gave up 3 bases; unmatched junction bases: 7. Germline V CDR1 and CDR2: SGHAT, FQNNGV. CDR3: CASSLRTGLIYEQYV. Written as DNA, the CDR3 is TGTGCCAGCAGCTTAAGGACAGGACTCATCTACGAGCAGTACGTC.

The rearrangement uses TRBV5-4 and TRBJ2-5; TRBD2 matches 10 bases. The V and J ends lost 0 bases and 2 bases, in that order; junction bases with no gene match: 7. The germline CDR1 and CDR2 sequences are SGHNT and YYREEE (reference sequence). This CDR3 region has 17 residues. The CDR3 is CASSLGLAGALQETQYF. CDR3 DNA: TGTGCCAGCAGCTTGGGACTAGCGGGTGCTCTTCAAGAGACCCAGTACTTC.

The rearrangement links TRBV7-2 to TRBJ2-2; 11 bases align to TRBD1. The CDR3 runs 16 residues. Germline V gene lookup returns CDR1 SGHTA and CDR2 FQGNSA. The J segment lost 3 bases and the V segment lost 5 bases, leaving 5 bases of the junction unmatched. The CDR3 sequence is CASSARTGGDTGELFF. Written as DNA, the CDR3 is TGTGCCAGCAGCGCCCGGACAGGGGGCGACACCGGGGAGCTGTTTTTT.

The DNA for the CDR3 is TGCGCCAGCAGCCAAGTCCTTGTCGCCGGGACAGGGGAGCTGTTTTTT. Its protein product is CASSQVLVAGTGELFF. The V and J genes are TRBV4-1 and TRBJ2-2; a possible D gene is TRBD1 (6 bases). Trimming took 1 base from V and 8 from J, leaving 17 bases between them. Per germline, CDR1 MGHRA and CDR2 YSYEKL. The CDR3 has 16 amino acids.

This clone was recorded only once. The chain combines TRBV4-1 with TRBJ1-2, with D maybe TRBD1 (5 bases). This CDR3 contains 13 residues. Germline V gene data show CDR1 as MGHRA and CDR2 as YSYEKL. V was clipped by 0 bases and J by 4 bases, with 6 bases between them. CDR3 nucleotide sequence: TGCGCCAGCAGCCAAGAGGGGGGCTATGGCTACACCTTC. Its protein product is CASSQEGGYGYTF.

The V gene is TRBV5-1, the J gene TRBJ2-7; 8 nucleotides agree with TRBD1. From germline, CDR1 is SGHRS and CDR2 YFSETQ. V dropped 1 base and J dropped 2; count of bases not matched to a gene: 5. This CDR3 comprises 15 residues. CDR3 residues: CASSLNPGGTYEQYF. The CDR3 DNA reads TGCGCCAGCAGCTTGAATCCAGGGGGCACCTACGAGCAGTACTTC.

The chain has TRBV24-1 and TRBJ2-5; 14 bases are shared with TRBD2. The CDR3 covers 15 residues. V shed 8 bases and J 5 bases; nucleotides not matched to a gene: 6. Germline-derived CDR1 and CDR2 are KGHDR and SFDVKD. The DNA of the CDR3 is TGTGCCACCATGGGACTAGCGGGAGATGGGGAGACCCAGTACTTC. It is translated as CATMGLAGDGETQYF.